These 22 T cell receptor beta chains were sequenced from one sample in a study of T cell responses to AZD1222 COVID-19 vaccine. Measured with immunoSEQ multiplex PCR; TCRdb has only the in-frame clones, and not every one. Of some 150,000 clones in the sample, more than 90% were seen once. The sequences come from peripheral blood, collected on day 0 of AZD1222 vaccination. Every receptor here comes from an adult in good health.

The chain has TRBV10-2 and TRBJ2-7; 7 bases agree with TRBD2. The germline CDR1 and CDR2 sequences are WSHSY and SAAADI. Trimming took 3 bases from V and 3 from J; bases not matched to a gene: 8. CDR3 length: 15 amino acids. This CDR3 reads CASSESLAEGYEQYF. CDR3 bases: TGCGCCAGCAGTGAATCCCTAGCGGAGGGCTACGAGCAGTACTTC.

V is TRBV11-2 and J is TRBJ2-3, with 11 bases identical to TRBD1. V shed 11 bases and J 3 bases; nucleotides not matched to a gene: 10. The germline V gene has CDR1 SGHAT and CDR2 FQNNGV. This CDR3 comprises 15 residues. The DNA of the CDR3 is TGTGCCGCGTCAGGTGGACAGGGGGCAACAGATACGCAGTATTTT. Translation gives CAASGGQGATDTQYF. The full variable domain, its missing parts supplied by reference TRBV11-2 and TRBJ2-3, is EAGVAQSPRYKIIEKRQSVAFWCNPISGHATLYWYQQILGQGPKLLIQFQNNGVVDDSQLPKDRFSAERLKGVDSTLKIQPAKLEDSAVYLCAASGGQGATDTQYFGPGTRLTVL.

The chain employs TRBV12-3 or TRBV12-4 and TRBJ2-7; D gene uncertain. The V end was cut by 6 bases, the J end by 4 bases, with 13 bases between. The CDR3 consists of 13 residues. CDR3 sequence (DNA): TGTGCCAGCAGCATACACAGCTTATACGAGCAGTACTTC. Translated, it gives CASSIHSLYEQYF.

A note on this clone: The sample carries other DNA sequences with the same CDR3. The gene calls are TRBV18 and TRBJ1-1; no firm D call. The CDR3 spans 14 residues. The V gene lost 2 bases and the J gene lost 1 base, with 8 bases spanning the gap. Germline lookup yields CDR1 KGHSH and CDR2 LQKENI. The CDR3 here is CASSPGQANTEAFF. CDR3 DNA: TGTGCCAGCTCACCAGGGCAGGCGAACACTGAAGCTTTCTTT.

This rearrangement joins TRBV27 to TRBJ2-2; D remains unclear. There are 15 residues in the CDR3. Germline CDR1 MNHEY, CDR2 SMNVEV (reference sequence). V dropped 4 bases and J dropped 1 base, with 10 bases sitting between them. CDR3 sequence: CASSSLRKNTGELFF. CDR3 bases: TGTGCCAGCAGTTCACTCCGGAAGAACACCGGGGAGCTGTTTTTT.

This sequence joins TRBV5-4 and TRBJ2-1; TRBD2 matches at 9 bases. The germline V gene has CDR1 SGHNT and CDR2 YYREEE (reference sequence). CDR3 length: 15 amino acids. J gave up 5 bases and V 0 bases, and 3 bases lay outside the gene matches. As DNA, the CDR3 is TGTGCCAGCAGCTTGGATGGCGGGGGGGACAATGAGCAGTTCTTC. Its translation is CASSLDGGGDNEQFF.

This CDR3 is CAISETGLNTEAFF. CDR3 DNA: TGTGCCATCAGTGAGACAGGCCTGAACACTGAAGCTTTCTTT. The chain links TRBV10-3 to TRBJ1-1; possible D gene TRBD1, 5 bases. The germline V gene encodes CDR1 ENHRY and CDR2 SYGVKD. The CDR3 covers 14 residues. Between the trimmed V and J ends, which lost 2 bases and 0 bases, there was a span of 7 bases.

The V call is TRBV20-1, the J call TRBJ1-4; unclear D gene. The CDR3 sequence is 11 residues long. CDR1 is DFQATT and CDR2 is SNEGSKA in the germline V gene (reference sequence). Trimming took off 3 bases at V and 5 bases at J, with 4 bases between the two ends. The CDR3 nucleotides are TGCAGTGCTAGTGGGAATGAAAAACTGTTTTTT. Its protein product is CSASGNEKLFF.

This chain uses TRBV12-5 with TRBJ2-1; 12 nucleotides align to TRBD2. Losses at the gene ends were 0 bases for V and 10 bases for J; bases not matched to a gene: 7. Germline CDR1 and CDR2: LGHNT and FRNRAP. The CDR3 covers 16 residues. The DNA of the CDR3 is TGTGCTAGTGGTTTGGTAGCCCTAGCGGGAGGGGGGGAGCAGTTCTTC. The encoded protein is CASGLVALAGGGEQFF.

This chain links TRBV27 with TRBJ2-5; D uncertain. Trimming cost V 7 bases and J 0 bases, with 12 bases left between them. This CDR3 comprises 14 residues. CDR1 and CDR2 (germline): MNHEY, SMNVEV (reference sequence). CDR3 sequence: CASKEFSYQETQYF. CDR3 DNA: TGTGCCAGCAAAGAGTTCTCGTACCAAGAGACCCAGTACTTC.

The chain has TRBV7-8 and TRBJ1-1; TRBD1 might be the D (5 bases). V lost 5 bases and J lost 10, with 17 bases in between. CDR3 size: 13 residues. CDR1 SGHVS and CDR2 FQNEAQ come from the germline V gene. The CDR3 nucleotides read TGTGCCAGCAGCCAAGGTCCGGCGGGGGGAGCTTTCTTT. Translating gives CASSQGPAGGAFF.

The chain combines TRBV5-1 with TRBJ1-6; no definite D call. Germline V gene data show CDR1 as SGHRS and CDR2 as YFSETQ. This CDR3 contains 16 residues. Trimming removed 4 bases from V and 5 bases from J, with 16 bases in between. Written as DNA, the CDR3 is TGCGCCAGCAGCGCCAGCGGTCACAGTAATAATTCACCCCTCCACTTT. It translates to CASSASGHSNNSPLHF. Full variable domain (remainder filled in from reference TRBV5-1 and TRBJ1-6): KAGVTQTPRYLIKTRGQQVTLSCSPISGHRSVSWYQQTPGQGLQFLFEYFSETQRNKGNFPGRFSGRQFSNSRSEMNVSTLELGDSALYLCASSASGHSNNSPLHFGNGTRLTVT.

About this clone itself: The sample carries other DNA sequences with the same CDR3. The chain carries TRBV19 and TRBJ1-4, with D possibly matching TRBD1 (5 bases). CDR1 is LNHDA and CDR2 is SQIVND in the germline V gene (reference sequence). There are 15 residues in the CDR3. V was cut by 6 bases and J by 0 bases, with 11 bases left in between. CDR3 nucleotides: TGTGCCAGTAGCCCCGGGACGGCAACTAATGAAAAACTGTTTTTT. Translated, it gives CASSPGTATNEKLFF.

The chain combines TRBV9 with TRBJ1-3; D gene unclear. The CDR3 sequence is 15 residues long. V lost 4 bases and J 0 bases, leaving 11 bases between the germline ends. Per germline, CDR1 SGDLS and CDR2 YYNGEE. In DNA form, the CDR3 reads TGTGCCAGCAGCCCCCGGCAGGCCTCTGGAAACACCATATATTTT. It yields the protein CASSPRQASGNTIYF.

Written as DNA, the CDR3 is TGCAGCGTTAGGACAGCTGGAAACACCATATATTTT. Translation gives CSVRTAGNTIYF. V gene TRBV29-1 combines with J gene TRBJ1-3; possible D gene TRBD1, 6 bases. The CDR3 extends over 12 amino acids. Germline assignment: CDR1 SQVTM and CDR2 ANQGSEA. Trimming stripped 5 bases from V and 2 bases from J, with 7 bases between.

This clone came up once. The chain is built from TRBV4-1 and TRBJ1-5; a possible D gene is TRBD1 (5 bases). Germline assignment: CDR1 MGHRA and CDR2 YSYEKL. The V end lost 3 bases, the J end lost 4 bases, and 7 bases lay between the germline ends. The CDR3 consists of 13 residues. The DNA for the CDR3 is TGCGCCAGCAGCCAGGGGGTGAATCAGCCCCAGCATTTT. It is translated as CASSQGVNQPQHF.

V is TRBV27 and J is TRBJ1-1; D ambiguous. The CDR3 consists of 13 residues. Germline loops: CDR1 MNHEY, CDR2 SMNVEV (reference sequence). Deletions cut 2 bases from V and 10 bases from J, with 14 bases between. The CDR3 DNA sequence: TGTGCCAGCAGTTTACACAGTTTGGGCCGAGCTTTCTTT. This sequence encodes CASSLHSLGRAFF.

The chain uses TRBV7-8 and TRBJ1-5; 8 nucleotides match TRBD1. Unmatched junction bases numbered 7, after V lost 0 bases and J lost 3 bases. Per germline, CDR1 SGHVS and CDR2 FQNEAQ. The CDR3 totals 17 residues. CDR3: CASSLATGQGHNQPQHF. In DNA form, the CDR3 reads TGTGCCAGCAGCTTAGCCACCGGACAGGGTCACAATCAGCCCCAGCATTTT.

The chain employs TRBV5-6 and TRBJ1-2; D is possibly TRBD1 (5 bases). This CDR3 comprises 15 residues. Trimming took 0 bases from V and 4 from J, leaving 13 bases between them. Looked up from germline, CDR1 is SGHDT and CDR2 is YYEEEE. The CDR3 here is CASSLGFAGTYGYTF. The CDR3 DNA is TGTGCCAGCAGCTTGGGGTTCGCAGGGACCTATGGCTACACCTTC.

The chain combines TRBV4-1 with TRBJ1-4; 9 positions agree with TRBD1. The junction had 3 bases not matched to a gene; V was cut back by 1 base and J by 3 bases. Germline CDR1 is MGHRA and CDR2 is YSYEKL. There are 16 residues in the CDR3. CDR3 sequence reads: CASSQVRQGANEKLFF. The CDR3 coding sequence is TGCGCCAGCAGCCAAGTGCGACAGGGGGCTAATGAAAAACTGTTTTTT.

J is TRBJ1-1 and V is TRBV12-3 or TRBV12-4; D uncertain. CDR3 length: 12 residues. V shed 2 bases and J shed 11 bases, with 12 bases lying between them. The CDR3 sequence is CASSLTDAYAFF. CDR3 in DNA: TGTGCCAGCAGTTTAACCGACGCGTATGCTTTCTTT.

The CDR3 here is CAWSRTGWVATEAFF. As DNA, the CDR3 is TGTGCCTGGAGTAGGACAGGGTGGGTGGCCACTGAAGCTTTCTTT. The chain uses TRBV30 and TRBJ1-1; 8 nucleotides line up with TRBD1. Looked up from germline, CDR1 is GTSNPN and CDR2 is SVGIG (reference sequence). The CDR3 length is 15 residues. V gave up 2 bases and J gave up 4 bases; unmatched junction bases: 9.